This T cell receptor beta chain was recorded in a study of synovial regulatory T cells in juvenile arthritis. Study-wide points: Blood Treg cells that were inflammation-associated showed lower TCR diversity than other blood Treg cells.

Produced via immunoSEQ multiplex PCR; TCRdb's table is partial and in-frame only. This table lists 7,500 to 10,000 clones. The approximately eleven donors had active juvenile idiopathic arthritis, with 3 polyarticular and 8 oligoarticular cases. Median age approximately 10 years (2.4-22.9); median disease duration approximately 7 years (0.2-19.1). On this clone itself: Its cognate antigen is unknown.

Sequenced: Treg cells from blood. Subset: remaining (HLA-DR-negative) circulating blood Treg cells. This TCR derives from a donor aged 2-29 years with juvenile idiopathic arthritis.

CDR3 protein: CASSARGIGGYTF. The chain employs TRBV4-2 and TRBJ1-2; the TCRdb call, TRBD1, lacks DNA for checking. This CDR3 region has 13 residues. The nucleotide record is missing. Germline V gene sequence: CDR1 LGHNA, CDR2 YNFKEQ.